This TCR beta chain was sequenced for a study of cytomegalovirus exposure and HLA in healthy donors. Primers: 60 Vbeta forward and 13 Jbeta reverse. Produced via immunoSEQ multiplex PCR; TCRdb's table is partial and in-frame only. The table shows 150,000 to 200,000 clones, with roughly 79% occurring only once. V gave up 2 bases and J gave up 3 bases, with 9 bases separating them. The CDR3 length is 13 residues. Germline assignment: CDR1 SGHNT and CDR2 YYREEE (reference sequence). The sequenced sample consisted of PBMCs. The chain has TRBV5-4 and TRBJ2-7; maybe TRBD2 (6 bases). This TCR was recovered from a woman aged 40 to 50 in good health and CMV-seronegative. The CDR3 nucleotides are TGTGCCAGCAGCTTCGGCGGGAACTACGAGCAGTACTTC. Translation: CASSFGGNYEQYF.